This paragraph reports one TCR beta chain. No antigen is known for it. This sample is drawn from a study of blood T cells in healthy people across ages. Overall study results and limits: Naive T cell percentage by flow cytometry tracked strongly with beta diversity. It was held that diversity estimates obtained from one million T cells represented underestimates.

The CDR3 sequence is 14 residues long. Germline V CDR1 and CDR2: SQVTM, ANQGSEA. With V trimmed by 4 bases and J by 11 bases, 13 bases remained unmatched. Healthy Russian Caucasian donors spanned ages 6 to 90 years. It was 9.5 to 10 milliliters of peripheral blood that were drawn from each donor. A second PCR of roughly 7 to 11 cycles used a sample-barcoded 5' primer and a J-beta primer mix. MiXCR was run by TCRdb on the 5' RACE reads, yielding one entry per CDR3 protein. The table includes approximately 690,000 distinct CDR3 sequences, 58% detected once. The TCR sequence derives from a man between 60 and 75 years old in good health. The chain links TRBV29-1 to TRBJ2-5, with 10 bases aligning to TRBD2. The sequencing input was blood. The CDR3 spells CSVAEAGGLIEQYF. The CDR3 nucleotides are TGCAGCGTTGCTGAAGCGGGAGGGTTGATTGAGCAGTACTTC.